Listed here are 8 T cell receptor beta chains from one sample, sequenced in a study of siplizumab effects on memory and regulatory T cells. TCRdb's table, derived via immunoSEQ multiplex PCR, lists solely in-frame clones and lacks some. The sample has 70,000 or so clones, less than 95% seen once. Sequencing was performed on CD8+ T cells sorted from blood. The receptors were gathered from a human donor in good health.

The chain carries TRBV19 and TRBJ1-1; D not resolved. V lost 6 bases, J lost 7 bases, and 12 bases lay in between. The germline CDR1 and CDR2 sequences are LNHDA and SQIVND (reference sequence). The CDR3 runs 12 residues. CDR3 region: CASSIGLIEAFF. The CDR3, as DNA: TGTGCCAGTAGCATCGGACTGATTGAAGCTTTCTTT.

The sample holds a few counts of this clone. V usage is TRBV4-1 and J usage is TRBJ1-3, with a tentative D call TRBD1 (6 bases). The CDR3 loop spans 15 amino acids. Germline V gives CDR1 MGHRA, CDR2 YSYEKL. V lost 0 bases and J lost 4, with 10 bases in between. The CDR3, as DNA: TGCGCCAGCAGCCAAGATGGGGGCTCCGGAAACACCATATATTTT. This translates into CASSQDGGSGNTIYF.

This CDR3 is CASSPVGGTYEQYF. The CDR3 coding sequence is TGTGCCAGCTCACCAGTAGGGGGAACCTACGAGCAGTACTTC. The chain links TRBV18 to TRBJ2-7; D is possibly TRBD1 (6 bases). The CDR3 is 14 amino acids. Trimming pared 2 bases from V and 2 bases from J, leaving 10 bases between. CDR1 and CDR2 from the germline V gene are KGHSH and LQKENI.

The CDR3 bases are TGCGCCAGCAGCTTGCCAGAGGGAGCCAAAAACATTCAGTACTTC. Translated, it gives CASSLPEGAKNIQYF. The chain links TRBV5-1 to TRBJ2-4, with a tentative D call TRBD2 (5 bases). Per germline, CDR1 SGHRS and CDR2 YFSETQ. V lost 1 base, J lost 0 bases, and 8 bases lay in between. This CDR3 region has 15 residues.

The rearrangement links TRBV2 to TRBJ1-5; 8 bases are shared with TRBD1. The germline V gene encodes CDR1 SNHLY and CDR2 FYNNEI. V gave up 6 bases and J gave up 7 bases; unmatched junction bases: 8. This CDR3 spans 14 amino acids. In nucleotides, the CDR3 is TGTGCCAGCAGACCCGGACAGGGAGGGCAGCCCCAGCATTTT. This codes for CASRPGQGGQPQHF.

This chain joins TRBV5-1 and TRBJ2-7; D unresolved. CDR1 SGHRS and CDR2 YFSETQ come from the germline V gene. Trimming took 2 bases from V and 5 from J, leaving 8 bases between them. The CDR3 has 12 residues. The CDR3 is CASSLVPHEQYF. DNA of the CDR3: TGCGCCAGCAGCTTAGTTCCACACGAGCAGTACTTC.

The chain uses TRBV5-1 and TRBJ2-1, with 8 bases identical to TRBD2. V was clipped by 4 bases and J by 0 bases; unmatched bases: 12. This CDR3 has 18 amino acids. Germline loops: CDR1 SGHRS, CDR2 YFSETQ. Written as DNA, the CDR3 is TGCGCCAGCAGCCTCCGTAGACTAGCGTCCGACTCCTACAATGAGCAGTTCTTC. It specifies CASSLRRLASDSYNEQFF.

The chain is built from TRBV6-6 and TRBJ2-1; D may correspond to TRBD1 or TRBD2 (6 bases each). The CDR3 runs 12 residues. CDR1 and CDR2 (germline): MNHNY, SVGAGI (reference sequence). Trimming took 2 bases from V and 10 from J, leaving 9 bases between them. CDR3 residues: CASSYRGTEQFF. CDR3 coding DNA: TGTGCCAGCAGTTACCGCGGGACAGAGCAGTTCTTC.